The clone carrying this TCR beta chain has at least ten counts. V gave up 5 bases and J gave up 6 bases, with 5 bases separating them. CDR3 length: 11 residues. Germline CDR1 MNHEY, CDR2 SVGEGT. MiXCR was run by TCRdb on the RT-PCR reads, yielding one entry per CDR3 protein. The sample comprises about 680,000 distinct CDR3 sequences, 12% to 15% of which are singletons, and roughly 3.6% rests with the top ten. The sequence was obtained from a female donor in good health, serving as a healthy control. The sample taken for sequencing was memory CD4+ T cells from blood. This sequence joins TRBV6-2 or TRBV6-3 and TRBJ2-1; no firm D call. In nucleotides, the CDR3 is TGTGCCAGCAGTAGCTTCAATGAGCAGTTCTTC. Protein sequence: CASSSFNEQFF.